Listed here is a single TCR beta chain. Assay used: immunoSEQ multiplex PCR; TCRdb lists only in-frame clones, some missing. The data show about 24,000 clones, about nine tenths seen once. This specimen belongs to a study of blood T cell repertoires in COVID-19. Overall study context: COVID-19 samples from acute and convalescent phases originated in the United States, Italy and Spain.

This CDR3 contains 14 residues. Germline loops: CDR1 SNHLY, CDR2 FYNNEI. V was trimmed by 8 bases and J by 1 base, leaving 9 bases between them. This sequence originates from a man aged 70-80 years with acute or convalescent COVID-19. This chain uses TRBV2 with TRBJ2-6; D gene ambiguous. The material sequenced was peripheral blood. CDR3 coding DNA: TGTGCCAGCCTACAGTTTTCTGGGGCCAACGTCCTGACTTTC. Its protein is CASLQFSGANVLTF. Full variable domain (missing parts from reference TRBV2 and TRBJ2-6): EPEVTQTPSHQVTQMGQEVILRCVPISNHLYFYWYRQILGQKVEFLVSFYNNEISEKSEIFDDQFSVERPDGSNFTLKIRSTKLEDSAMYFCASLQFSGANVLTFGAGSRLTVL.